This is a list of T cell receptor beta chains from one sample in a study of T cell responses to AZD1222 COVID-19 vaccine. Libraries were prepared by immunoSEQ multiplex PCR; TCRdb keeps only in-frame clonotypes and omits some of them. This table holds roughly 120,000 clones, approximately 90% found once. The sample was peripheral blood, taken 28 days after the second AZD1222 dose. These receptors were taken from an adult who received the AZD1222 COVID-19 vaccine. CDR3s include the opening cysteine and the closing phenylalanine or tryptophan. Each record gives: clone size, V gene, D gene, J gene, CDR3 protein, CDR3 DNA. The D gene is left open where the match is weak. Where a row states a size, it is once, few, many or the class of an expanded clone; other rows omit it.

>.|TRBV7-8|.|TRBJ2-3
CASSPSIGDTQYF
TGTGCCAGCAGCCCAAGTATCGGAGATACGCAGTATTTT
>.|TRBV3-1/TRBV3-2|.|TRBJ1-1
CASSQGAGALEAFF
TGTGCCAGCAGCCAAGGGGCAGGGGCCCTAGAAGCTTTCTTT
>.|TRBV5-3|.|TRBJ2-7
CDREGYEQYF
TGTGACAGGGAAGGCTACGAGCAGTACTTC
>.|TRBV7-9|TRBD1|TRBJ2-7
CASSFGQGSSYEQYF
TGTGCCAGCAGCTTCGGACAGGGTAGCTCCTACGAGCAGTACTTC
>.|TRBV7-3|TRBD1|TRBJ1-2
CASSLIGGGSGYTF
TGTGCCAGCAGCTTAATTGGAGGGGGCTCTGGCTACACCTTC
>few|TRBV18|TRBD2|TRBJ2-7
CASSPFDGTSGRTFAYEQYF
TGTGCCAGCTCACCATTTGATGGGACTAGCGGGAGGACGTTCGCCTACGAGCAGTACTTC
>once|TRBV25-1|.|TRBJ1-1
CASSATGVNTEAFF
TGTGCCAGCAGTGCGACTGGGGTGAACACTGAAGCTTTCTTT
>.|TRBV6-5|.|TRBJ1-5
CASSSQGPQPQHF
TGTGCCAGCAGTTCTCAGGGGCCCCAGCCCCAGCATTTT
>.|TRBV7-3|TRBD1|TRBJ1-1
CASSSSGQTNTEAFF
TGTGCCAGCAGCTCGTCGGGACAGACGAACACTGAAGCTTTCTTT
>.|TRBV27|.|TRBJ1-3
CASSLDSSSGNTIYF
TGTGCCAGCAGTTTAGACAGTAGCTCTGGAAACACCATATATTTT
>.|TRBV27|.|TRBJ1-2
CASSFGRERNGYTF
TGTGCCAGCAGTTTTGGCAGGGAGAGGAATGGCTACACCTTC
>.|TRBV13|TRBD1|TRBJ1-6
CASSPGTERSPLHF
TGTGCCAGCAGCCCCGGGACAGAGCGTTCACCCCTCCACTTT
>once|TRBV29-1|.|TRBJ1-1
CSVGSLGLLTEAFF
TGCAGCGTTGGTTCTTTAGGGCTTTTAACTGAAGCTTTCTTT
>once|TRBV12-3/TRBV12-4|.|TRBJ1-2
CASSSPTPYGYTF
TGTGCCAGCAGTTCCCCGACCCCCTATGGCTACACCTTC
>.|TRBV9|.|TRBJ1-1
CASSAPPWTEAFF
TGTGCCAGCAGCGCCCCTCCCTGGACTGAAGCTTTCTTT
>once|TRBV9|.|TRBJ1-2
CASSTAGTYGYTF
TGTGCCAGCAGCACAGCAGGGACCTATGGCTACACCTTC
>.|TRBV5-6|.|TRBJ1-1
CASSKPDRSEAFF
TGTGCCAGCAGCAAACCAGACAGGAGTGAAGCTTTCTTT
>.|TRBV6-5|.|TRBJ2-3
CASRALSTDTQYF
TGTGCCAGTCGTGCGCTTAGCACAGATACGCAGTATTTT
>.|TRBV12-3/TRBV12-4|.|TRBJ1-4
CASSLWGEKLFF
TGTGCCAGCAGTTTATGGGGAGAAAAACTGTTTTTT
>.|TRBV7-2|.|TRBJ2-1
CASSFGQRDEQFF
TGTGCCAGCAGCTTCGGCCAGCGCGATGAGCAGTTCTTC
>.|TRBV28|TRBD1|TRBJ1-1
CASSSIGQVNTEAFF
TGTGCCAGCAGTTCCATCGGACAGGTTAACACTGAAGCTTTCTTT
>few|TRBV10-1|TRBD1|TRBJ2-7
CASRAGTGASYEQYF
TGCGCCAGCAGAGCCGGGACAGGGGCCTCCTACGAGCAGTACTTC
>.|TRBV3-1/TRBV3-2|.|TRBJ2-3
CASSLSGPGDTQYF
TGTGCCAGCAGCCTTAGCGGCCCCGGAGATACGCAGTATTTT
>.|TRBV19|.|TRBJ1-1
CASSGPSLNTEAFF
TGTGCCAGTAGTGGGCCCAGCTTGAACACTGAAGCTTTCTTT
>.|TRBV3-1/TRBV3-2|TRBD1|TRBJ1-3
CASSLGTGGTGNTIYF
TGTGCCAGCAGCCTAGGGACAGGGGGCACAGGAAACACCATATATTTT
>.|TRBV2|TRBD1|TRBJ1-1
CASSGQGNTEAFF
TGTGCCAGCAGTGGACAGGGGAACACTGAAGCTTTCTTT
>.|TRBV19|.|TRBJ2-2
CASLPDYRDRNGELFF
TGTGCCAGTCTCCCTGATTACAGGGATAGGAACGGGGAGCTGTTTTTT
>once|TRBV5-1|TRBD1|TRBJ1-3
CASSLRQGNSGNTIYF
TGCGCCAGCAGCTTGCGACAGGGGAACTCTGGAAACACCATATATTTT
>.|TRBV7-9|.|TRBJ2-2
CASSSPEAFITGELFF
TGTGCCAGCAGCTCCCCAGAGGCGTTTATCACCGGGGAGCTGTTTTTT
>.|TRBV7-8|.|TRBJ1-2
CASSLDEYGYTF
TGTGCCAGCAGCTTAGATGAGTATGGCTACACCTTC
>once|TRBV5-1|TRBD1|TRBJ1-2
CASSIQGEYGYTF
TGCGCCAGCAGCATACAGGGGGAGTATGGCTACACCTTC
>.|TRBV18|.|TRBJ1-1
CASSPLSSGSGTEAFF
TGTGCCAGCTCACCACTTTCTAGCGGTTCGGGCACTGAAGCTTTCTTT
>.|TRBV6-5|.|TRBJ1-1
CASIAVPTTEAFF
TGTGCCAGCATCGCCGTCCCGACCACTGAAGCTTTCTTT
>.|TRBV14|.|TRBJ1-6
CASSLTVNSPLHF
TGTGCCAGCAGCCTGACGGTCAATTCACCCCTCCACTTT
>.|TRBV2|.|TRBJ1-2
CASSEDSWLYGYTF
TGTGCCAGCAGTGAAGACAGCTGGCTCTATGGCTACACCTTC
>.|TRBV27|.|TRBJ1-2
CASKSQETNYGYTF
TGTGCCAGCAAGTCCCAGGAAACTAACTATGGCTACACCTTC
>once|TRBV5-1|.|TRBJ1-5
CASTLDGTRNQPQHF
TGCGCCAGCACTTTAGACGGGACAAGAAATCAGCCCCAGCATTTT
>.|TRBV7-2|.|TRBJ2-7
CASSLVGDGTYEQYF
TGTGCCAGCAGCTTAGTGGGGGACGGCACCTACGAGCAGTACTTC
>.|TRBV18|.|TRBJ1-2
CASSPLGAGPNYGYTF
TGTGCCAGCTCACCACTAGGTGCGGGGCCCAACTATGGCTACACCTTC
>.|TRBV5-1|.|TRBJ2-1
CASSSAGGKEVRSSYNEQFF
TGCGCCAGCAGCTCGGCGGGCGGCAAGGAGGTCCGAAGCTCCTACAATGAGCAGTTCTTC
>.|TRBV6-1|.|TRBJ1-3
CASSGHLRLSGNTIYF
TGTGCCAGCAGTGGACACTTAAGACTCTCTGGAAACACCATATATTTT
>.|TRBV9|.|TRBJ2-7
CASSVEGGTYEQYF
TGTGCCAGCAGCGTAGAGGGCGGAACCTACGAGCAGTACTTC
>.|TRBV27|.|TRBJ1-2
CASSLKGADYGYTF
TGTGCCAGCAGTTTAAAAGGGGCTGACTATGGCTACACCTTC
>.|TRBV6-5|.|TRBJ1-2
CASSYRTGNGYTF
TGTGCCAGCAGTTACCGTACAGGGAATGGCTACACCTTC
>.|TRBV6-6|.|TRBJ2-1
CASSNQGGDEQFF
TGTGCCAGCAGTAACCAAGGCGGGGATGAGCAGTTCTTC
>.|TRBV5-1|.|TRBJ2-5
CASSSTWRGRIQETQYF
TGCGCCAGCAGCTCGACTTGGAGGGGGAGGATACAAGAGACCCAGTACTTC
>.|TRBV6-5|.|TRBJ1-6
CASSYSIKWNSPLHF
TGTGCCAGCAGTTACTCGATAAAGTGGAATTCACCCCTCCACTTT
>few|TRBV5-4|TRBD2|TRBJ2-1
CASSFDPIGLADNEQFF
TGTGCCAGCAGCTTCGACCCCATTGGACTAGCGGACAATGAGCAGTTCTTC
>.|TRBV3-1/TRBV3-2|.|TRBJ1-1
CASSQLDKGAETEAFF
TGTGCCAGCAGCCAGTTGGACAAAGGGGCTGAGACTGAAGCTTTCTTT
>.|TRBV10-3|TRBD1|TRBJ1-1
CAIRRDGQGAFTEAFF
TGTGCCATCAGACGAGATGGACAGGGGGCTTTCACTGAAGCTTTCTTT
>.|TRBV19|.|TRBJ1-5
CASSIWGQASNQPQHF
TGTGCCAGTAGTATATGGGGGCAGGCTAGCAATCAGCCCCAGCATTTT
>once|TRBV28|.|TRBJ1-3
CASSGADTSGNTIYF
TGTGCCAGCAGCGGGGCCGACACCTCTGGAAACACCATATATTTT
>.|TRBV7-9|.|TRBJ2-7
CASSSTGGREQYF
TGTGCCAGCAGCAGTACCGGGGGCAGGGAGCAGTACTTC
>few|TRBV7-8|.|TRBJ1-1
CASSLALTEEAFF
TGTGCCAGCAGCTTAGCTCTCACAGAAGAAGCTTTCTTT
>.|TRBV6-5|TRBD1|TRBJ1-1
CASSLREVTGTLEAFF
TGTGCCAGCAGTTTACGTGAAGTGACAGGGACCCTAGAAGCTTTCTTT
>.|TRBV5-1|TRBD2|TRBJ2-3
CASSLLSSGSWADTQYF
TGCGCCAGCAGCTTGCTGTCTAGCGGGAGTTGGGCAGATACGCAGTATTTT
>.|TRBV7-2|.|TRBJ2-2
CASSLPGVGTGELFF
TGTGCCAGCAGCTTACCTGGGGTAGGCACCGGGGAGCTGTTTTTT